These 14 T cell receptor beta chains share one sample of origin, sequenced in a study of CD8 T cells in ankylosing spondylitis. TCRdb passed the 5' RACE reads through MiXCR, listing each CDR3 protein once. Of 150,000 to 200,000 distinct CDR3 sequences in the sample, 10% to 15% are singletons; the top ten hold approximately 9.9%. Source material: blood, either unsorted or a sorted T cell fraction (not recorded which). The source of these receptors is a female donor with ankylosing spondylitis or in good health (not recorded which).

There are many counts of this clonotype. The J gene is TRBJ1-1, the V gene TRBV5-1; 8 nucleotides align to TRBD1. This CDR3 contains 15 residues. V shed 4 bases, J shed 6 bases, and the junction held 11 bases outside the gene matches. Per germline, CDR1 SGHRS and CDR2 YFSETQ. The CDR3 DNA follows: TGCGCCAGCAGCGCCACTGGACAGGGAGGGCCTGAAGCTTTCTTT. It translates to CASSATGQGGPEAFF.

This clonotype has a count of ten or more. J is TRBJ1-4 and V is TRBV11-2; tentative D call: TRBD1 (5 bases). With 5 bases removed from V and 13 bases from J, the gap between germline ends came to 17 bases. The V gene's germline CDR1 is SGHAT and CDR2 FQNNGV. CDR3 length: 13 residues. CDR3 sequence: CASSGQGGFGLFF. CDR3 bases: TGTGCCAGCAGCGGCCAGGGAGGATTTGGACTGTTTTTT.

This clonotype was found many times. The chain employs TRBV7-2 and TRBJ2-5; 10 bases agree with TRBD2. The CDR3 spans 15 residues. Trimming took 4 bases from V and 5 from J; bases not matched to a gene: 7. CDR1 is SGHTA, CDR2 FQGNSA, per germline. The CDR3 DNA is TGTGCCAGCAGCTCGGGACTAGCGATGGGGGAGACCCAGTACTTC. Its protein product is CASSSGLAMGETQYF.

This clonotype has at least ten counts. The chain combines TRBV5-1 with TRBJ1-4, with D perhaps TRBD1 (6 bases). Deletions cut 1 base from V and 1 base from J, with 11 bases between. CDR1 and CDR2 from the germline V gene are SGHRS and YFSETQ. The CDR3 runs 16 residues. Written as DNA, the CDR3 is TGCGCCAGCAGCTTGAAGGGGGGAGGAACTAATGAAAAACTGTTTTTT. Its translation: CASSLKGGGTNEKLFF.

The rearrangement joins TRBV7-8 to TRBJ1-2; possibly TRBD1 for D (5 bases). Trimming cost V 1 base and J 5 bases, with 11 bases left between them. CDR3 length: 14 amino acids. Germline V gene sequence: CDR1 SGHVS, CDR2 FQNEAQ. The CDR3 protein is CASSLVSGTYGYTF. For the CDR3, the DNA is TGTGCCAGCAGCTTAGTTAGTGGGACGTATGGCTACACCTTC.

Regarding this clonotype: One end of the junction does not line up with germline, which may come from a read error. The chain couples TRBV6-4 to TRBJ2-1; no firm D call. The CDR3 extends over 15 amino acids. Germline CDR1 and CDR2: MRHNA and SNTAGT. The CDR3 nucleotides are TGTGCCAGCAGTGCTGAAGTTGGTTCCTACAATGATCAGTTCTTC. It translates to CASSAEVGSYNDQFF.

This clonotype was counted between two and nine times. The chain employs TRBV6-1 and TRBJ1-6; weak D call: TRBD1 (6 bases). V dropped 6 bases and J dropped 7 bases, with 19 bases sitting between them. Germline loops: CDR1 MNHNS, CDR2 SASEGT. This CDR3 comprises 16 residues. The CDR3 here is CASRPRTVGGNSPLHF. Written as DNA, the CDR3 is TGTGCCAGCAGGCCGAGGACAGTAGGGGGAAATTCACCCCTCCACTTT.

In this sample, this clonotype turned up many times. CDR3 bases: TGCGCCAGCAGCCAAGCAGCGGGAGGTAACAATGAGCAGTTCTTC. Translated, it gives CASSQAAGGNNEQFF. The chain carries TRBV4-3 and TRBJ2-1, with 9 bases matching TRBD2. After removal of 1 base from V and 5 bases from J, the junction contained 3 bases not matched to a gene. The CDR3 is made up of 15 amino acids. Germline CDR1 LGHNA, CDR2 YSLEER.

This clonotype was counted at least ten times. This sequence joins TRBV29-1 and TRBJ2-7; D might be TRBD1 or TRBD2, each matching 5 bases. Looked up from germline, CDR1 is SQVTM and CDR2 is ANQGSEA. Trimming took off 5 bases at V and 5 bases at J, with 10 bases between the two ends. The CDR3 is made up of 11 amino acids. The CDR3 here is CSVSWGNEQYF. CDR3 coding DNA: TGCAGCGTTAGTTGGGGGAACGAGCAGTACTTC.

This clonotype showed up many times. The chain is built from TRBV12-3 or TRBV12-4 and TRBJ1-3; D is unclear. The CDR3 covers 16 residues. Trimming removed 3 bases at V and 2 bases at J, with 14 bases between. In DNA form, the CDR3 reads TGTGCCAGCAGTTTCTCGTCGGGAAGAACTGGAAACACCATATATTTT. The encoded protein is CASSFSSGRTGNTIYF.

The sample holds many counts of this clonotype. V is TRBV12-3 or TRBV12-4 and J is TRBJ2-2; 10 bases map to TRBD1. The CDR3 length is 16 residues. V shed 5 bases, J shed 5 bases, and the junction held 8 bases outside the gene matches. The chain's CDR3 is CASSPPTGGRTGELFF. Here the CDR3 DNA reads TGTGCCAGCAGTCCCCCGACAGGGGGCCGAACCGGGGAGCTGTTTTTT.

This clonotype has at least ten counts. The rearrangement joins TRBV2 to TRBJ2-2, with D perhaps assigned TRBD1 or TRBD2 (5 bases each). The CDR3 runs 16 residues. Germline CDR1 and CDR2: SNHLY and FYNNEI. Trimming cost V 5 bases and J 2 bases, with 15 bases left between them. The CDR3 here is CASSRTGTKNTGELFF. CDR3 sequence (DNA): TGTGCCAGCAGTCGAACCGGGACGAAAAACACCGGGGAGCTGTTTTTT.

About this clonotype itself: Being one base from a much bigger clone, this may be a read error. The genes are TRBV5-1 and TRBJ2-7, with 8 bases lining up with TRBD2. CDR1 and CDR2 (germline): SGHRS, YFSETQ. Unmatched junction bases numbered 5, after V lost 1 base and J lost 8 bases. This CDR3 spans 13 amino acids. The CDR3 region has the DNA TGCGCCAGCAGCTTGCGGGAGGGGTACAAGCAGTACTTC. This gives the protein CASSLREGYKQYF.

In this sample, this clonotype turned up many times. This chain uses TRBV10-3 with TRBJ2-5; no clear D gene. Trimming pared 0 bases from V and 0 bases from J, leaving 8 bases between. From germline, CDR1 is ENHRY and CDR2 SYGVKD. The CDR3 has 15 residues. The CDR3 sequence is CAISESSAYQETQYF. Written as DNA, the CDR3 is TGTGCCATCAGTGAGTCATCAGCCTACCAAGAGACCCAGTACTTC.